These 3 T cell receptor beta chains were sequenced from one sample in a study of blood T cell repertoires in COVID-19. Measured with immunoSEQ multiplex PCR; TCRdb has only the in-frame clones, and not every one. The table has about 210,000 clones, 70% to 85% seen once. Sequencing was done on a sample of peripheral blood. These receptors originate from a woman older than 75 with COVID-19, enrolled during active disease.

On this clone: The sample has other DNA sequences that encode this CDR3 too. The chain combines TRBV5-1 with TRBJ1-1; 8 bases match TRBD1. The V segment lost 4 bases and the J segment 5 bases; nucleotides outside the gene matches: 4. The CDR3 contains 13 residues. Germline loops: CDR1 SGHRS, CDR2 YFSETQ. The CDR3 region is CASSPDRGTEAFF. CDR3 sequence (DNA): TGCGCCAGCAGCCCAGACAGGGGTACTGAAGCTTTCTTT.

This chain connects TRBV6-4 to TRBJ2-3; 10 bases align to TRBD2. From germline, CDR1 is MRHNA and CDR2 SNTAGT. J was trimmed by 1 base and V by 7 bases; bases with no gene match: 8. The CDR3 has 16 residues. The CDR3 here is CASTLPGTSGTDTQYF. The DNA of the CDR3 is TGTGCCAGCACCTTACCCGGGACTAGCGGCACAGATACGCAGTATTTT.

This chain links TRBV12-3 or TRBV12-4 with TRBJ1-4; D gene uncertain. The CDR3 has 12 residues. Trimming cost V 6 bases and J 6 bases, with 8 bases left between them. The CDR3 is CASSQAYEKLFF. The CDR3 DNA follows: TGTGCCAGCAGCCAGGCCTATGAAAAACTGTTTTTT.